This T cell receptor (beta chain) derives from a study of blood T cell repertoires in COVID-19. Study as a whole: COVID-19 samples collected from the United States, Italy and Spain covered acute and convalescent phases. The analysed material was cDNA or gDNA that came from T cells, B-cell-depleted T cells, or PBMCs.

Seattle's cohort entered during active infection and was followed longitudinally. Produced via immunoSEQ multiplex PCR; TCRdb's table is partial and in-frame only. The sample lists roughly 410,000 clones; 70% to 90% were seen once. The TCR sequence derives from a woman in her forties with COVID-19, enrolled during active disease. Specimen: peripheral blood.

The CDR3 bases are TGTGCCAGCAGTCCCGGACAGCTGAACACTGAAGCTTTCTTT. Its protein product is CASSPGQLNTEAFF. The V gene is TRBV28, the J gene TRBJ1-1; D possibly corresponds to TRBD1 (6 bases). Germline-derived CDR1 and CDR2 are MDHEN and SYDVKM. This CDR3 contains 14 residues. The V end lost 5 bases, the J end lost 0 bases, and 10 bases lay between the germline ends.